This T cell receptor beta chain was captured in a study of T cell responses to AZD1222 COVID-19 vaccine (dated by TCRdb to 2020 to 2022). Background for the entire study: AZD1222 recipients with second doses at about 4 weeks or about 12 weeks were pooled, because spike-specific TCR depth and breadth did not differ between schedules. Trial participants were enrolled by age into subgroups of 18-55, 56-69 and 70-plus years, and around 140, 26 and 57 TCR-sequenced participants, respectively, were included in these subgroups. A total of just over 230 trial participants underwent TCR sequencing, of whom around 210 had received two doses of AZD1222 and 26 had received two doses of the MenACWY control vaccine. Results and caveats for the whole study, not just this receptor: Participants were mostly white British and included more females than males, and it was suggested by the authors that clonal diversity may have been underestimated. CD4 TCRs associated with the vaccine covered the entire spike protein, and the dominant responses were in regions 160-218 and 743-854. A significant rise in spike-specific TCR breadth and depth was observed after two AZD1222 doses relative to day 0 and relative to MenACWY recipients. Conclusions about previously exposed vaccinees are limited because only six or seven AZD1222 recipients were SARS-CoV-2 seropositive at baseline. The 56-69-year group was small, and its depth increase did not reach significance, likely because of low power. Because no day 14 peak-response samples were available, repertoires were characterized only after the peak T cell response. Reportedly, almost half of the unique spike-specific TCRs recognized epitopes lying outside the regions that are mutated in the B.1.351 and B.1.1.7 variants.

The CDR3 regions of human TCRbeta chains were analyzed by immunosequencing. For the original study's pipeline: Repertoire TCRs were checked for matches against a reference library of SARS-CoV-2-specific TCRs that had been generated using the MIRA antigen-specificity platform. Breadth meant the fraction of unique TCRs that were SARS-CoV-2-associated, whereas depth meant the fraction of total T cells that were SARS-CoV-2-associated. Using the MIRA data, every spike-specific TCR was mapped to the spike region that the TCR reacted to and assigned to either a CD4 or a CD8 class. Log10-transformed breadth and depth values were compared by one-way ANOVA with Sidak's multiple comparisons tests. TCRdb obtained this table from immuneACCESS and retained in-frame rearrangements with V and J assigned. These tables miss some clones; where compared with another copy, unresolved V genes account for less than half of the shortfall, and the remainder is unexplained. That table furnishes V, J and clone size, whereas the DNA furnished D and trimming. The sample records over 100,000 clones, around 86% of which are singletons. In total, the top ten clones hold 6.3% of the sample.

The sample's time point label, in plain terms: baseline before first vaccination. The vaccinee samples were drawn from two UK trials, COV001 and COV002, one of which was a single-blind randomized controlled phase 2/3 trial testing AZD1222 (ChAdOx1 nCoV-19) in healthy adults. For TCRbeta chain sequencing, PBMC samples were collected from trial participants at day 0 and at day 28 after the second dose. There are a few counts of this clone. Its antigen specificity is not known. It has no much larger one-base neighbor in the sample; base qualities were not kept. Via the germline V gene, CDR1 is SNHLY and CDR2 FYNNEI. Including cysteine and phenylalanine, the CDR3 has 15 amino acids. Only CDR3 DNA remains: 45 bases, in frame from the first base. Relative to germline, V is 4 bases shorter and J is 4 bases shorter, with 16 bases between their ends.

The sample in question was peripheral blood, obtained on day 0 of AZD1222 vaccination. The sequence came from an adult in good health. The rearranged chain carries TRBV2 and TRBJ2-5, with no confident D gene call. The CDR3: CASSVGSPTGETQYF. The DNA reads TGTGCCAGCAGTGTAGGTAGCCCAACGGGAGAGACCCAGTACTTC.